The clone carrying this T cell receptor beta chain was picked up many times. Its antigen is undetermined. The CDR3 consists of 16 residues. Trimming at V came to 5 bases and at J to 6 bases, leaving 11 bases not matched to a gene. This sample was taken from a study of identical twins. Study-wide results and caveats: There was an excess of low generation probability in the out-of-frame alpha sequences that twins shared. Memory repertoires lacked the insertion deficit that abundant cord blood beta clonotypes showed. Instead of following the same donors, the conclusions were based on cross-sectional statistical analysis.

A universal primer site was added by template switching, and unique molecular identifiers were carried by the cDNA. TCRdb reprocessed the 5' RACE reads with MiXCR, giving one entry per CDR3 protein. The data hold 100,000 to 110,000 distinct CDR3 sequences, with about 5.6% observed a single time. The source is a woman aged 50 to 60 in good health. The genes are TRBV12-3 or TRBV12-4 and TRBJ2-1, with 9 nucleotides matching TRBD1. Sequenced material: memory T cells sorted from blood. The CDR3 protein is CASSLYRGHVRNEQFF. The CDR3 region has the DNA TGTGCCAGCAGTCTATACAGGGGGCATGTCCGCAATGAGCAGTTCTTC.